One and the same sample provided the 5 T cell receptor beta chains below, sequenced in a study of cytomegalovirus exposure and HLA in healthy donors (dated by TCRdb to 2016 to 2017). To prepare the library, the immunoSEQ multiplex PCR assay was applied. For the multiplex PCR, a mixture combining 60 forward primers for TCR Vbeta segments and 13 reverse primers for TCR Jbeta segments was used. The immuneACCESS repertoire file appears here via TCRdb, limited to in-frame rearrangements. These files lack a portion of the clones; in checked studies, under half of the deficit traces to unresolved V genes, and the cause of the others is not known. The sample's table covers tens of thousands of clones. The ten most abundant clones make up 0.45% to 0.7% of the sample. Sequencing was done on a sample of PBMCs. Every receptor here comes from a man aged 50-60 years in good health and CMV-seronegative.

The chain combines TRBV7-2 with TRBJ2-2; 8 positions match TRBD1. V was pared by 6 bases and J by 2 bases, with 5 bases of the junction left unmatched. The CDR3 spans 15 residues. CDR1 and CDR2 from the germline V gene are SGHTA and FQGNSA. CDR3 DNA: TGTGCCAGCAGTCGTGACAGGGGTAACACCGGGGAGCTGTTTTTT. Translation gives CASSRDRGNTGELFF.

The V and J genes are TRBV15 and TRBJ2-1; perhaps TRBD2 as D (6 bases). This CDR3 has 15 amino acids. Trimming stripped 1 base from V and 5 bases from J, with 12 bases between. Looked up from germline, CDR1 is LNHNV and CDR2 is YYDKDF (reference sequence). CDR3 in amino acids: CATSRVDYPDNEQFF. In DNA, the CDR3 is TGTGCCACCAGCAGAGTGGACTACCCAGACAATGAGCAGTTCTTC.

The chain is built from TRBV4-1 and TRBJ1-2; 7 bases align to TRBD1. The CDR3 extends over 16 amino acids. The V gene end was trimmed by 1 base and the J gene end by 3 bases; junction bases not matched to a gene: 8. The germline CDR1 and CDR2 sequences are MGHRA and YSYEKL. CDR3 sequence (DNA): TGCGCCAGCAGCCAAGTCACCAGGCAGGGGGACTATGGCTACACCTTC. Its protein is CASSQVTRQGDYGYTF.

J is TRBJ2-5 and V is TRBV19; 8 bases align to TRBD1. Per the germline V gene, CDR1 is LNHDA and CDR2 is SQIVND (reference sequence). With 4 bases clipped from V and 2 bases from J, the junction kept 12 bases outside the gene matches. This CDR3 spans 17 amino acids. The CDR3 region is CASSTRLGQGGQETQYF. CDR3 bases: TGTGCCAGTAGTACAAGACTCGGACAGGGAGGTCAAGAGACCCAGTACTTC. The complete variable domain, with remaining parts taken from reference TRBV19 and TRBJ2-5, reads DGGITQSPKYLFRKEGQNVTLSCEQNLNHDAMYWYRQDPGQGLRLIYYSQIVNDFQKGDIAEGYSVSREKKESFPLTVTSAQKNPTAFYLCASSTRLGQGGQETQYFGPGTRLLVL.

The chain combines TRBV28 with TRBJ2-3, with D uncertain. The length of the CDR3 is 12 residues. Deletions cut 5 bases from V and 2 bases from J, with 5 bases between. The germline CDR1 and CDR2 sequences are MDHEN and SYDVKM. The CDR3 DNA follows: TGTGCCAGCAGTCAACTCACAGATACGCAGTATTTT. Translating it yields CASSQLTDTQYF.